Presented here are 14 T cell receptor beta chains from one specimen sequenced in a study of blood T cells in healthy people across ages. PCR was performed a second time for roughly 7 to 12 cycles using a sample-barcoded 5' primer and a J-beta primer mix. TCRdb fed the 5' RACE reads into MiXCR, producing one record per CDR3 protein. The sample comprises more than 550,000 distinct CDR3 sequences, 20% to 25% of which are singletons, and around 21% rests with the top ten. Sequenced material: blood. The receptors here all came from a man aged 65-85 years in good health.

This chain joins TRBV5-5 and TRBJ2-1; no clear D. The V and J ends lost 2 bases and 8 bases respectively, with 11 bases between them. Per the germline V gene, CDR1 is SGHKS and CDR2 is YYEKEE (reference sequence). This CDR3 region has 13 residues. The CDR3 spells CASSFAAVDEQFF. In DNA form, the CDR3 reads TGTGCCAGCAGCTTCGCCGCAGTGGATGAGCAGTTCTTC.

The chain joins TRBV14 to TRBJ2-7, with D uncertain. Trimming cost V 1 base and J 2 bases, with 18 bases left between them. The length of the CDR3 is 17 residues. The germline gives CDR1 SGHDN, CDR2 FVKESK. The CDR3 nucleotides read TGTGCCAGCAGCCAAGGCCCCCAGAGATTACCCACCTACGAGCAGTACTTC. Amino acids: CASSQGPQRLPTYEQYF.

The J gene is TRBJ2-6, the V gene TRBV29-1, with D unresolved. The CDR3 is 14 residues long. Germline CDR1 reads SQVTM; CDR2 reads ANQGSEA. The V end lost 3 bases, the J end lost 2 bases, and 8 bases lay between the germline ends. CDR3 amino acids: CSVDSGAGANVLTF. The CDR3 DNA reads TGCAGCGTTGACTCTGGGGCTGGGGCCAACGTCCTGACTTTC.

A remark on this clonotype: The germline gene is not matched at one end of the junction; a read error may be the cause. V and J are TRBV4-1 and TRBJ2-5; D is undetermined. Germline lookup yields CDR1 MGHRA and CDR2 YSYEKL. The CDR3 is made up of 13 amino acids. The CDR3 nucleotides are TGCGCCAGCAGCCAGACTGGTTCAGGTTCCCCGTTCTTC. This codes for CASSQTGSGSPFF.

The chain uses TRBV25-1 and TRBJ1-1; TRBD1 is a possible D gene (5 bases). CDR3 length: 13 residues. From germline, CDR1 is MGHDK and CDR2 SYGVNS. Trimming removed 3 bases at V and 3 bases at J, with 8 bases between. CDR3 residues: CASSERGHTEAFF. The CDR3 DNA reads as TGTGCCAGCAGTGAGAGGGGTCACACTGAAGCTTTCTTT.

The V and J genes are TRBV5-5 and TRBJ1-5, with D maybe TRBD1 (6 bases). Germline values: CDR1 SGHKS, CDR2 YYEKEE (reference sequence). The V gene lost 4 bases and the J gene lost 7 bases, with 21 bases spanning the gap. This CDR3 spans 16 amino acids. The CDR3 DNA is TGTGCCAGCAGCCCTCTACAGGGTAGGTCGGGGCAGCCCCAGCATTTT. It translates to CASSPLQGRSGQPQHF.

This clonotype has a handful of counts. The rearrangement links TRBV6-5 to TRBJ2-7; 8 nucleotides agree with TRBD1. This CDR3 has 15 amino acids. The V gene end was trimmed by 2 bases and the J gene end by 0 bases; junction bases not matched to a gene: 3. Germline CDR1 reads MNHEY; CDR2 reads SVGAGI. The CDR3 here is CASSYTGQGSYEQYF. The DNA for the CDR3 is TGTGCCAGCAGTTACACCGGACAGGGCTCCTACGAGCAGTACTTC.

This clonotype has a handful of counts. V gene TRBV12-3 or TRBV12-4 combines with J gene TRBJ2-1, with 7 bases identical to TRBD2. V lost 5 bases, J lost 4 bases, and 11 bases stayed unmatched. This CDR3 contains 16 residues. CDR3 protein: CASSASAGAIYNEQFF. The CDR3 DNA is TGTGCCAGCAGTGCGTCGGCGGGAGCGATTTACAATGAGCAGTTCTTC.

This clonotype was detected ten times or more. This chain connects TRBV27 to TRBJ2-7; 10 nucleotides match TRBD1. V was clipped by 5 bases and J by 0 bases; unmatched bases: 4. The length of the CDR3 is 15 residues. In germline, CDR1 is MNHEY, CDR2 SMNVEV (reference sequence). In nucleotides, the CDR3 is TGTGCCAGCAGTCGACAGGGGGCGAGCTCCTACGAGCAGTACTTC. Protein: CASSRQGASSYEQYF.

The rearrangement joins TRBV7-8 to TRBJ1-1; D unclear. V lost 2 bases, J lost 2 bases, and 9 bases lay in between. CDR3 length: 14 amino acids. Germline V lookup: CDR1 SGHVS, CDR2 FQNEAQ. CDR3 coding DNA: TGTGCCAGCAGCTTATGGACGGCTAACACTGAAGCTTTCTTT. Translation gives CASSLWTANTEAFF.

This clonotype has a handful of counts. The rearrangement joins TRBV29-1 to TRBJ2-5; weak D call: TRBD1 (6 bases). Germline V gene data show CDR1 as SQVTM and CDR2 as ANQGSEA. There are 13 residues in the CDR3. Trimming cost V 8 bases and J 0 bases, with 13 bases left between them. CDR3 in amino acids: CSSSQGNQETQYF. The CDR3 DNA sequence: TGCAGCTCGTCACAGGGCAACCAAGAGACCCAGTACTTC.

The chain carries TRBV4-2 and TRBJ1-2, with D maybe TRBD1 (6 bases). V was cut by 0 bases and J by 6 bases, with 17 bases left in between. This CDR3 has 16 amino acids. CDR1 and CDR2 (germline): LGHNA, YNFKEQ. The chain's CDR3 is CASSQDPRQALHGYTF. The CDR3, as DNA: TGTGCCAGCAGCCAAGATCCGAGACAGGCCCTCCATGGCTACACCTTC.

V gene TRBV12-3 or TRBV12-4 combines with J gene TRBJ2-1; D is ambiguous. The J call could be wrong; TRBJ2-7 is a better fit for the DNA end. The CDR3 sequence is 13 residues long. Here the CDR3 reads CASSYSESYEQYF. The CDR3 nucleotides are TGTGCCAGCAGCTATTCAGAGTCCTACGAGCAGTACTTC.

This chain links TRBV10-3 with TRBJ1-6; possibly TRBD1 for D (6 bases). This CDR3 has 16 residues. The V and J ends lost 2 bases and 10 bases respectively, with 18 bases between them. Looked up from germline, CDR1 is ENHRY and CDR2 is SYGVKD. This CDR3 reads CAISEAKQGFGSPLHF. CDR3 in DNA: TGTGCCATCAGTGAGGCGAAACAGGGTTTCGGATCACCCCTCCACTTT.